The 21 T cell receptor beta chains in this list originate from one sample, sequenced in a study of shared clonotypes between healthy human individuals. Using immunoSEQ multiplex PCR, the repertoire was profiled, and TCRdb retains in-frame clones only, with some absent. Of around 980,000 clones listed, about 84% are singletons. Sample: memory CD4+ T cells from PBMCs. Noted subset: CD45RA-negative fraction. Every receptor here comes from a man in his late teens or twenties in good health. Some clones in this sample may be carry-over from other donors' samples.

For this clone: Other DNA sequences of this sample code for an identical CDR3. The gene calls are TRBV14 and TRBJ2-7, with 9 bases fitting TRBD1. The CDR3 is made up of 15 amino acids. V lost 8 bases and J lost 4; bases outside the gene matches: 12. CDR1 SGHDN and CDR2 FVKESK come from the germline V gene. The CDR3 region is CASSRSGTGRYEQYF. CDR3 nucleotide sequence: TGTGCCAGCTCTCGGTCAGGGACAGGGAGGTACGAGCAGTACTTC.

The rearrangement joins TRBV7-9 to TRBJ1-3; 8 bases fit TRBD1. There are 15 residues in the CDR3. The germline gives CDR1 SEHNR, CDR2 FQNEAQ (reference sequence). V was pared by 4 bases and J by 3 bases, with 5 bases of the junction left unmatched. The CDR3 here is CASSSTDRGGNTIYF. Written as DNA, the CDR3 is TGTGCCAGCAGCTCGACTGACAGGGGTGGAAACACCATATATTTT.

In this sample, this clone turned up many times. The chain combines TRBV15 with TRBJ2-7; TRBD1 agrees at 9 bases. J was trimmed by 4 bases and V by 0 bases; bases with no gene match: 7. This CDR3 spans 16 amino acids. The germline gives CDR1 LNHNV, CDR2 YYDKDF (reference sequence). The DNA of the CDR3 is TGTGCCACCAGCAGAGATATTGACAGGGGGTTGTACGAGCAGTACTTC. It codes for CATSRDIDRGLYEQYF.

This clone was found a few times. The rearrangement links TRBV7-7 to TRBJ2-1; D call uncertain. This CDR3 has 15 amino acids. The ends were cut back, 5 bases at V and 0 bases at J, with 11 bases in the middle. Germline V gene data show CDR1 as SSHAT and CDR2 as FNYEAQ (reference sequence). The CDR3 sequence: CASSQIAGSYNEQFF. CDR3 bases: TGTGCCAGCAGCCAAATAGCAGGCTCCTACAATGAGCAGTTCTTC.

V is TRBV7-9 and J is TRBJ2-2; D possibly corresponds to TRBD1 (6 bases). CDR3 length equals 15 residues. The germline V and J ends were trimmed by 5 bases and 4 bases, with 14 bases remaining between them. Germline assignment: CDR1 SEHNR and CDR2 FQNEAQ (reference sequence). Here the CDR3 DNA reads TGTGCCAGCAGCCCCCCGAGAGGGGGCACCGGGGAGCTGTTTTTT. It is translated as CASSPPRGGTGELFF.

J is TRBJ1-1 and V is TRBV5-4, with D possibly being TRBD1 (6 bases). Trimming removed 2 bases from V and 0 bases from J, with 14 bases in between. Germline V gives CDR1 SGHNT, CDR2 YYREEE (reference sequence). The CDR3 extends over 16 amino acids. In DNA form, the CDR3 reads TGTGCCAGCAGCTTCGGGGGGCTTCGCATGAACACTGAAGCTTTCTTT. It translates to CASSFGGLRMNTEAFF.

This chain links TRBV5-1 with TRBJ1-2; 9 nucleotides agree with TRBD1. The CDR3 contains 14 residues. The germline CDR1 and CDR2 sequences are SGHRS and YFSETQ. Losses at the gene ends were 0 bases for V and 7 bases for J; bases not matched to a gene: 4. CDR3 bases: TGCGCCAGCAGCTTGGGACAGGGGGTAATTGGCTACACCTTC. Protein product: CASSLGQGVIGYTF.

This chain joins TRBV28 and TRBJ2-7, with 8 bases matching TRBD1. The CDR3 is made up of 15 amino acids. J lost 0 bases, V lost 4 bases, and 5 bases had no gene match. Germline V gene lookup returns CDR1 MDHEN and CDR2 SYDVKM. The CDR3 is CASSSDRGSSYEQYF. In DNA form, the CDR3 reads TGTGCCAGCAGTTCTGACAGGGGAAGCTCCTACGAGCAGTACTTC. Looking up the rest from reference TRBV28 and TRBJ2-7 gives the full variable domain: DVKVTQSSRYLVKRTGEKVFLECVQDMDHENMFWYRQDPGLGLRLIYFSYDVKMKEKGDIPEGYSVSREKKERFSLILESASTNQTSMYLCASSSDRGSSYEQYFGPGTRLTVT.

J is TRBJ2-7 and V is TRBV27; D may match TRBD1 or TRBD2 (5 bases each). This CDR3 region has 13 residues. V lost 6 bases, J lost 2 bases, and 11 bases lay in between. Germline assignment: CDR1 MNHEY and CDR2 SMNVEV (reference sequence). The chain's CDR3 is CASSRDGPYEQYF. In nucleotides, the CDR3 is TGTGCCAGCAGCCGGGACGGACCCTACGAGCAGTACTTC.

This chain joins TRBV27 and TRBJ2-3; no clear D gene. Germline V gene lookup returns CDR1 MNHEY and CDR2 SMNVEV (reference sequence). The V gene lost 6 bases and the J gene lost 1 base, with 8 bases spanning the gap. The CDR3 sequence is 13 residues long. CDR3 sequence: CASRSTGTDTQYF. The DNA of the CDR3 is TGTGCCAGCAGGTCGACGGGCACAGATACGCAGTATTTT.

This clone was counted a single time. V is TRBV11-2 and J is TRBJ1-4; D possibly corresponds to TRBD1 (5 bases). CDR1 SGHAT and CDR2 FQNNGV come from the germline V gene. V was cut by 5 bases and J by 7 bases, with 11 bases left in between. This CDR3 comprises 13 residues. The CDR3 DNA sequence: TGTGCCAGCAGCCAAGACCAGGGTGAAAAACTGTTTTTT. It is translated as CASSQDQGEKLFF.

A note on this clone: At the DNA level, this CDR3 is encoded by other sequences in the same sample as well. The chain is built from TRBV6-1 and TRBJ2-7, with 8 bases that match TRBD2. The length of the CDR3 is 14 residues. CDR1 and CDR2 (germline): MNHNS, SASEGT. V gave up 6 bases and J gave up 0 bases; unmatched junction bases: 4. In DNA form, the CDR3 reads TGTGCCAGCAGATTAGCGGGATCCTCCTACGAGCAGTACTTC. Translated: CASRLAGSSYEQYF.

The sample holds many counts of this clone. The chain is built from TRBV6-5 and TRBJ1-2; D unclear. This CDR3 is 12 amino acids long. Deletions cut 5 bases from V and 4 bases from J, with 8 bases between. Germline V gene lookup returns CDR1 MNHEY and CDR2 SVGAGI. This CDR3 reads CASSTESYGYTF. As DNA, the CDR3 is TGTGCCAGCAGTACGGAGAGCTATGGCTACACCTTC.

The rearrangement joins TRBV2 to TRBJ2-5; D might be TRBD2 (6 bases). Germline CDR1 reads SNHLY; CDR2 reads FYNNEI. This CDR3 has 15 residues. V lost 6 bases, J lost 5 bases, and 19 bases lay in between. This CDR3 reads CASRGWNTRGETQYF. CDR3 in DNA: TGTGCCAGCAGGGGTTGGAATACACGGGGGGAGACCCAGTACTTC.

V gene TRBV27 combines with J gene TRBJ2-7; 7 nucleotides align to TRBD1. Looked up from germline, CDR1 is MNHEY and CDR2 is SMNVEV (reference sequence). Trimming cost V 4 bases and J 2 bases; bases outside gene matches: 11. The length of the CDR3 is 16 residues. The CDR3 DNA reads TGTGCCAGCAGTTCCTTCGACAGGGAATCGGCCTACGAGCAGTACTTC. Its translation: CASSSFDRESAYEQYF.

The DNA of the CDR3 is TGTGCCAGCAGCTTTACCAGGGAACAGACCCAGTACTTC. Translation gives CASSFTREQTQYF. J is TRBJ2-5 and V is TRBV7-8; D perhaps matches TRBD1 (5 bases). The ends were cut back, 3 bases at V and 6 bases at J, with 11 bases in the middle. CDR1 SGHVS and CDR2 FQNEAQ come from the germline V gene. This CDR3 has 13 residues.

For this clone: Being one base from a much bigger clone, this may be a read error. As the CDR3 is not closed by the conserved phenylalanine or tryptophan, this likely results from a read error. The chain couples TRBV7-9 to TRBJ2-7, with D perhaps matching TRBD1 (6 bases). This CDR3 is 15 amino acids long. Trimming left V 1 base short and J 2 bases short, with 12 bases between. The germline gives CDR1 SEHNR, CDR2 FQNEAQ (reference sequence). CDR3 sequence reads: CASSLGGQGPYEQYL. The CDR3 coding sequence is TGTGCCAGCAGCTTAGGGGGGCAGGGGCCCTACGAGCAGTACCTC.

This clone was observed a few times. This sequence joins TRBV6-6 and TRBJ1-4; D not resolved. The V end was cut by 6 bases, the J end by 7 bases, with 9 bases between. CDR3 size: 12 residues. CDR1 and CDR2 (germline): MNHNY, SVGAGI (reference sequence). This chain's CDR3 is CASSLLGEKLFF. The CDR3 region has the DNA TGTGCCAGCAGCCTACTTGGTGAAAAACTGTTTTTT.

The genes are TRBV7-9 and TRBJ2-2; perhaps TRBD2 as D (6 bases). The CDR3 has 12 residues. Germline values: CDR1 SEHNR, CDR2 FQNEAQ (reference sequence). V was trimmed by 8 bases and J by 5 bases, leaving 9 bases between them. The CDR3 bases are TGTGCCAGCCGGAGGGATACCGGGGAGCTGTTTTTT. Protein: CASRRDTGELFF.

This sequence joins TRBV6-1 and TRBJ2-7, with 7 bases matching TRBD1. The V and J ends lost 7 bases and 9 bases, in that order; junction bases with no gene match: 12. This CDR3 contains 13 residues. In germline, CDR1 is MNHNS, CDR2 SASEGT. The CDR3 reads CASILTTGIGQYF. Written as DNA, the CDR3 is TGTGCCAGCATACTTACGACAGGGATCGGGCAGTACTTC.

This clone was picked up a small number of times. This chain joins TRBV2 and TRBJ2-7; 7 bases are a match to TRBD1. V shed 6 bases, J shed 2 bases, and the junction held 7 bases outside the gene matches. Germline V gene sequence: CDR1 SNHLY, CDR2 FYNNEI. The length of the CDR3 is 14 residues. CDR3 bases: TGTGCCAGCAGCCGCGACAGGGCCCCCTACGAGCAGTACTTC. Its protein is CASSRDRAPYEQYF.